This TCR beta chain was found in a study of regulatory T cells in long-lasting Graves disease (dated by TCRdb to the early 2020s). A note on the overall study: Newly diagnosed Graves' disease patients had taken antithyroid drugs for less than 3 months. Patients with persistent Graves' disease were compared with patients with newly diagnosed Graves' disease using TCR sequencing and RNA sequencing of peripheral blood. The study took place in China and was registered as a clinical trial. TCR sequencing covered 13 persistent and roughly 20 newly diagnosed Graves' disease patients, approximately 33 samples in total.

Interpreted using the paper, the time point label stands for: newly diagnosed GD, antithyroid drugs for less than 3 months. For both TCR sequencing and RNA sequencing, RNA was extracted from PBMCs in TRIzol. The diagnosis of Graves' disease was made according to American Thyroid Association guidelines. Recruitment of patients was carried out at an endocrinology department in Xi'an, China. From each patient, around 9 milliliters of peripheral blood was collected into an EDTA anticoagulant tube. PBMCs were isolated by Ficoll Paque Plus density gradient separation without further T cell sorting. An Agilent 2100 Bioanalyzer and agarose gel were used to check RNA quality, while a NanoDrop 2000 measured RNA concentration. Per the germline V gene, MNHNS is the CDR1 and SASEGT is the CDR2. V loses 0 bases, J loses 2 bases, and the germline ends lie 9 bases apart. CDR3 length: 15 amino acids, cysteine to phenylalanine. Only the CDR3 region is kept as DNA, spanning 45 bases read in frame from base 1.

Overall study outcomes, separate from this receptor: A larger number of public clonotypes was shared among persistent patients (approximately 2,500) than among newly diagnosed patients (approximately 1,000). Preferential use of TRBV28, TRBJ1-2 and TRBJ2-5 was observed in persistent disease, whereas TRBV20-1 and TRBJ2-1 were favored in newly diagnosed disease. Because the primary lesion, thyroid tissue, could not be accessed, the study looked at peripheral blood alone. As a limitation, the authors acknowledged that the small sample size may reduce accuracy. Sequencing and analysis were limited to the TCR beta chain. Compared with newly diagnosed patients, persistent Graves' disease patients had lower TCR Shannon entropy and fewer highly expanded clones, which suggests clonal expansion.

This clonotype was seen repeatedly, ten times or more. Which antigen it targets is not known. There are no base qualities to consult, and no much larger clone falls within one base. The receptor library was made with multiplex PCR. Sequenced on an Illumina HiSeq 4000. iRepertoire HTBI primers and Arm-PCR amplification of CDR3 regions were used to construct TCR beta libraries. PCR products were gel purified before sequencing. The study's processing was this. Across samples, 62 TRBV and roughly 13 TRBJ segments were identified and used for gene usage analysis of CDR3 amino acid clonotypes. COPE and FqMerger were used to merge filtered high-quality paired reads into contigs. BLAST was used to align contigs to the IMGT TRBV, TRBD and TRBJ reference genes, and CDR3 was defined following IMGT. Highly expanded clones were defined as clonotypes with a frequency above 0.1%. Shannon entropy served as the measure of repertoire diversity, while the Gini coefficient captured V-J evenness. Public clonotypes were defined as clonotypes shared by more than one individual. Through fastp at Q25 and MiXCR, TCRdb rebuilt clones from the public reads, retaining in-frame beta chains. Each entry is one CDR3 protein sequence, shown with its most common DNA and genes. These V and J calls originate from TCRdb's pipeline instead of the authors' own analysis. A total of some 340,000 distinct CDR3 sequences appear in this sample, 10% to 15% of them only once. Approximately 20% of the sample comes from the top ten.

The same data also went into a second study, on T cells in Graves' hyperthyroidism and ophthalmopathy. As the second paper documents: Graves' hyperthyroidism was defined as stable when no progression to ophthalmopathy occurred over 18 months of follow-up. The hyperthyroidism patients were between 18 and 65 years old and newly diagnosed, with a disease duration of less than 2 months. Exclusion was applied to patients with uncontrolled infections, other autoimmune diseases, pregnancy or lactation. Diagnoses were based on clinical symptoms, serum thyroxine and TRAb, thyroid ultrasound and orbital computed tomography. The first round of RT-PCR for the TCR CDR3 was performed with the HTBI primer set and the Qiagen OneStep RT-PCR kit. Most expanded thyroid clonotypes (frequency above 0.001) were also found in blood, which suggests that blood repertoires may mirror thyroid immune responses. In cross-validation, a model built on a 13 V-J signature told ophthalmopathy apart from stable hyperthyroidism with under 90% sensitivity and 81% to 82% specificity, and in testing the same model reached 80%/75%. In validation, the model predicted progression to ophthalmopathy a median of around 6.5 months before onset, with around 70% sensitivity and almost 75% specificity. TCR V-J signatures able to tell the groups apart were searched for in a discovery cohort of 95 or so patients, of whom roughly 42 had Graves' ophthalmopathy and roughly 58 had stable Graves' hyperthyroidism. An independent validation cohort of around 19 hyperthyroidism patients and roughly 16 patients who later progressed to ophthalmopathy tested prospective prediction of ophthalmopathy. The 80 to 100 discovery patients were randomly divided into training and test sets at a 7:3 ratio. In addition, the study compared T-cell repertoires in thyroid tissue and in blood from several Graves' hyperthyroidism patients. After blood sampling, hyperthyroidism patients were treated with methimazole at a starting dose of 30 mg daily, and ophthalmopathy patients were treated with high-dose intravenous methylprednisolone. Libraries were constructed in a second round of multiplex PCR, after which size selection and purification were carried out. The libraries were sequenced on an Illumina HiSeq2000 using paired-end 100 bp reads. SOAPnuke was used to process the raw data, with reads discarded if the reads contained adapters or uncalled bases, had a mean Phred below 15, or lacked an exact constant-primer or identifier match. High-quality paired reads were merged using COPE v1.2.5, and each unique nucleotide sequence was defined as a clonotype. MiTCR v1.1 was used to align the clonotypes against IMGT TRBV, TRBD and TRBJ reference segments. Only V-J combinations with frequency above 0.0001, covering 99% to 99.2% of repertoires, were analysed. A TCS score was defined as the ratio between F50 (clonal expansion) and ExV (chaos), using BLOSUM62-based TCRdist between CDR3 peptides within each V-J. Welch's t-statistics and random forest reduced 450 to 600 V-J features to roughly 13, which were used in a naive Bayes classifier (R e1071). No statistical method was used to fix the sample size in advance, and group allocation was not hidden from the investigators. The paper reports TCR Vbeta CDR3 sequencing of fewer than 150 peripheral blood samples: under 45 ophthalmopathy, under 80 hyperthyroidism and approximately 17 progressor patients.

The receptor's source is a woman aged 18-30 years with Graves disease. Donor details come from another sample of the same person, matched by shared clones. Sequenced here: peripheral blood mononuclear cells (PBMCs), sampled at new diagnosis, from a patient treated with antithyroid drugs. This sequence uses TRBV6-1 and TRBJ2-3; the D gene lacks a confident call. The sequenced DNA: TGTGCCAGCAGTGAAGCTTACCTTCCCACAGATACGCAGTATTTT. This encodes CASSEAYLPTDTQYF.